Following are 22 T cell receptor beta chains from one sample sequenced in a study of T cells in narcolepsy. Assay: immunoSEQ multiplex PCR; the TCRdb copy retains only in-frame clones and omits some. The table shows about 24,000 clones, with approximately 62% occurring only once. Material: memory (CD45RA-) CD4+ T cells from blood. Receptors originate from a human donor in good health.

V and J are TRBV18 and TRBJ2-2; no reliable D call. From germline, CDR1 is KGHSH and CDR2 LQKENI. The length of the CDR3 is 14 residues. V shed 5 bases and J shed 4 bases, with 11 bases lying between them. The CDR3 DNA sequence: TGTGCCAGCTCAGGATCTTTTGGCACCGGGGAGCTGTTTTTT. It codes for CASSGSFGTGELFF.

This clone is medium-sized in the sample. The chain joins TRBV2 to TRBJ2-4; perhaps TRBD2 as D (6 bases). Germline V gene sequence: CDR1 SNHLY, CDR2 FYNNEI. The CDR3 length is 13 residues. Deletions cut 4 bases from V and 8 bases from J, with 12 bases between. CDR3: CASSAPPGDIQYF. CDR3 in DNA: TGTGCCAGCAGTGCCCCCCCGGGGGACATTCAGTACTTC.

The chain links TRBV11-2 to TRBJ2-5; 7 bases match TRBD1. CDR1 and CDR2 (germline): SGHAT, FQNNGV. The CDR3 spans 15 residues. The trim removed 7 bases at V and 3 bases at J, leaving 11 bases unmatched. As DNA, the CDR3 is TGTGCCAGCACCTTTTCTACCGGGACAGAAGAGACCCAGTACTTC. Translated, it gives CASTFSTGTEETQYF.

The CDR3 here is CASSLGQGIHEQYF. CDR3 sequence (DNA): TGCGCCAGCAGCTTGGGACAGGGGATTCACGAGCAGTACTTC. The chain uses TRBV5-1 and TRBJ2-7; TRBD1 agrees at 8 bases. With V trimmed by 0 bases and J by 5 bases, 4 bases remained unmatched. This CDR3 is 14 amino acids long. Germline values: CDR1 SGHRS, CDR2 YFSETQ.

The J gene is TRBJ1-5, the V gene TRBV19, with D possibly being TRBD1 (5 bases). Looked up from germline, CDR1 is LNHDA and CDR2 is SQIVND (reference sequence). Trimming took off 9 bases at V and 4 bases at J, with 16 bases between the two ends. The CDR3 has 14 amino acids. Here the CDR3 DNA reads TGTGCCAGCCGTGCCCGGGACTTAAATCAGCCCCAGCATTTT. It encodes CASRARDLNQPQHF.

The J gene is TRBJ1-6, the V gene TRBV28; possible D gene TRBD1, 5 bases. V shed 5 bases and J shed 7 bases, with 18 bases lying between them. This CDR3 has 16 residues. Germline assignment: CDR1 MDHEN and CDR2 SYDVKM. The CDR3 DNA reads TGTGCCAGCAGTCCCCCTGGAGGGGCGCAGAATTCACCCCTCCACTTT. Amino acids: CASSPPGGAQNSPLHF.

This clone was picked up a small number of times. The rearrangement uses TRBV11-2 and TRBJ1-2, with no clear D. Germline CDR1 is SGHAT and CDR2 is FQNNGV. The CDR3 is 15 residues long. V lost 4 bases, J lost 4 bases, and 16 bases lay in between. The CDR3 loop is CASSSRDKVPYGYTF. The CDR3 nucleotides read TGTGCCAGCAGCTCCCGAGACAAGGTTCCCTATGGCTACACCTTC.

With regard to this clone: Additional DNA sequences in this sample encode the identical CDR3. The CDR3 spells CASSLDGSSGNTIYF. CDR3 nucleotide sequence: TGCGCCAGCAGCTTAGACGGTAGCTCTGGAAACACCATATATTTT. The chain has TRBV5-1 and TRBJ1-3; D gene unclear. CDR3 length: 15 amino acids. Deletions cut 2 bases from V and 0 bases from J, with 9 bases between. Germline CDR1 SGHRS, CDR2 YFSETQ.

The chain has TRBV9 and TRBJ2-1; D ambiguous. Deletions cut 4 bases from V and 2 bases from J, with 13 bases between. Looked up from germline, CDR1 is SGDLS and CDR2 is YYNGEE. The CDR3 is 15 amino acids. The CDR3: CASSPLLGTYNEQFF. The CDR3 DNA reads TGTGCCAGCAGCCCCCTTCTTGGTACCTACAATGAGCAGTTCTTC. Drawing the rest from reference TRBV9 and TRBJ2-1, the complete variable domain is DSGVTQTPKHLITATGQRVTLRCSPRSGDLSVYWYQQSLDQGLQFLIQYYNGEERAKGNILERFSAQQFPDLHSELNLSSLELGDSALYFCASSPLLGTYNEQFFGPGTRLTVL.

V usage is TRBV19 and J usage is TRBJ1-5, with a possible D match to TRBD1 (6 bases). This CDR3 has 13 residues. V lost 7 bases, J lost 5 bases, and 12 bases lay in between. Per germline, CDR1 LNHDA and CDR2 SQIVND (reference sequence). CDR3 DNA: TGTGCCAGTACCAGGGGAGGAGATCAGCCCCAGCATTTT. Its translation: CASTRGGDQPQHF.

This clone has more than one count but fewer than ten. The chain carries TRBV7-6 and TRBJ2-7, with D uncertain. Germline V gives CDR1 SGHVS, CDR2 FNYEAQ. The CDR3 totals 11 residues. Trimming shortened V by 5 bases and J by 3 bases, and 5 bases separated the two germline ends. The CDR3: CASSDNYEQYF. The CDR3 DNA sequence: TGTGCCAGCAGCGACAACTACGAGCAGTACTTC.

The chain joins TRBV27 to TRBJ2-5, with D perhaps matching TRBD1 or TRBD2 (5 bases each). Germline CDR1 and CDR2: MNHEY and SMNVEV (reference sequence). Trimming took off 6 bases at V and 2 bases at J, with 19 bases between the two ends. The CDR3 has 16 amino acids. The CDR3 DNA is TGTGCCAGCAGCAACCTTGGGACCGGGATTCAAGAGACCCAGTACTTC. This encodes CASSNLGTGIQETQYF.

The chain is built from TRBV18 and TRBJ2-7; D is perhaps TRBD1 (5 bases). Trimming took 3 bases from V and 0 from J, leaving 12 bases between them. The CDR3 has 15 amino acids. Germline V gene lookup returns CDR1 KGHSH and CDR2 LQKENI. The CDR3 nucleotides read TGTGCCAGCTCACCCCAGGGCCCCAGCTCCTACGAGCAGTACTTC. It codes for CASSPQGPSSYEQYF.

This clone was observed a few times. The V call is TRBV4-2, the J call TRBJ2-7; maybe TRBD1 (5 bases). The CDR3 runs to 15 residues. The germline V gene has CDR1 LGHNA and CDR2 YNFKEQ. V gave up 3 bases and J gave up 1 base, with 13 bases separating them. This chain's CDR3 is CASSQDTGSSYEQYF. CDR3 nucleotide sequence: TGTGCCAGCAGCCAGGACACAGGCTCATCCTACGAGCAGTACTTC.

This CDR3 is CASMGLAGRGGADTQYF. CDR3 nucleotide sequence: TGTGCCAGCATGGGACTAGCGGGAAGGGGCGGCGCCGATACGCAGTATTTT. This chain joins TRBV2 and TRBJ2-3; 13 nucleotides agree with TRBD2. The V gene's germline CDR1 is SNHLY and CDR2 FYNNEI. CDR3 length: 17 amino acids. With 7 bases clipped from V and 6 bases from J, the junction kept 13 bases outside the gene matches.

The CDR3 coding sequence is TGTGCCTGGAATGGTTTTAACTATGGCTACACCTTC. Protein: CAWNGFNYGYTF. The rearrangement uses TRBV30 and TRBJ1-2; D gene uncertain. The CDR3 runs 12 residues. Germline CDR1 GTSNPN, CDR2 SVGIG (reference sequence). Trimming left V 4 bases short and J 1 base short, with 7 bases between.

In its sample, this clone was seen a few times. CDR3 coding DNA: TGTGCCAGCAGCTTAGTAGGCCTAGCGGTCACCGGGGAGCTGTTTTTT. It codes for CASSLVGLAVTGELFF. The chain joins TRBV5-6 to TRBJ2-2, with 7 bases lining up with TRBD2. V trimming: 2 bases; J trimming: 4 bases; junction bases outside the gene matches: 8. The CDR3 length is 16 residues. The germline CDR1 and CDR2 sequences are SGHDT and YYEEEE.

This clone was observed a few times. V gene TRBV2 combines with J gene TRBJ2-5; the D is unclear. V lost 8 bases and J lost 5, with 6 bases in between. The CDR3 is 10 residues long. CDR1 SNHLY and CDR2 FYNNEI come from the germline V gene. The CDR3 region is CASGEETQYF. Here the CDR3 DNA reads TGTGCCAGCGGCGAGGAGACCCAGTACTTC.

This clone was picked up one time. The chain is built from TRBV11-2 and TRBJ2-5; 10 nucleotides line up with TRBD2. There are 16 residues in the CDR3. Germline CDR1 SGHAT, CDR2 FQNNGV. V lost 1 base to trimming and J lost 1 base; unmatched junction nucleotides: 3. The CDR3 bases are TGTGCCAGCAGCTTAGCTGGACTAGCGGTCCAAGAGACCCAGTACTTC. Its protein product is CASSLAGLAVQETQYF.

The CDR3 sequence is CASHLGTDNSPLHF. The CDR3 nucleotides are TGTGCCAGTCATCTCGGGACAGATAATTCACCCCTCCACTTT. The V gene is TRBV19, the J gene TRBJ1-6, with 7 bases that match TRBD1. Per the germline V gene, CDR1 is LNHDA and CDR2 is SQIVND (reference sequence). This CDR3 has 14 amino acids. V trimming: 8 bases; J trimming: 5 bases; junction bases outside the gene matches: 6.

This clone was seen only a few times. In DNA form, the CDR3 reads TGTGCCAGCAGACGACAGGCGCAGTCCTACGAGCAGTACTTC. As protein: CASRRQAQSYEQYF. This chain uses TRBV6-1 with TRBJ2-7; TRBD1 is a possible D gene (6 bases). The CDR3 has 14 residues. The V end was cut by 6 bases, the J end by 1 base, with 13 bases between. Germline CDR1 reads MNHNS; CDR2 reads SASEGT.

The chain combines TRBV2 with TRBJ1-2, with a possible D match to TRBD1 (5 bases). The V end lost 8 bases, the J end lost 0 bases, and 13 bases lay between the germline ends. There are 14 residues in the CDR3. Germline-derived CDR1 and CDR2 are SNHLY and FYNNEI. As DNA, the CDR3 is TGTGCCAGCCAGAGACAGCAGACTAACTATGGCTACACCTTC. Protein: CASQRQQTNYGYTF.